The clone carrying this TCR beta chain was seen a handful of times. This sample stems from a study of T-cell memory formation after mild COVID-19. Each CDR3 protein gets one entry after TCRdb re-called the 5' RACE reads with MiXCR. The sample has approximately 410,000 distinct CDR3 sequences, 20% to 30% seen once. V lost 6 bases, J lost 8 bases, and 8 bases stayed unmatched. The CDR3 spans 13 residues. Germline V CDR1 and CDR2: MNHEY, SVGAGI. V usage is TRBV6-5 and J usage is TRBJ1-1, with 8 nucleotides matching TRBD1. Source material: PBMCs or a T cell subset sorted from them (not recorded which). The sequence came from an adult woman who had mild COVID-19 (a few samples of this study predate the infection). Cell type and time point are not known. In DNA form, the CDR3 reads TGTGCCAGCAGATACGACAGGGGACAGGAAGCTTTCTTT. Translating gives CASRYDRGQEAFF.